This entry describes one T cell receptor (beta chain). The assay was immunoSEQ multiplex PCR, and TCRdb's table has in-frame clones only and misses some. The sample contains around 25,000 clones, 90% to 95% of which appear only once. Time point defined: newly diagnosed, previously untreated cHL patient sample. This sample is drawn from a study of PD-1 blockade in classical Hodgkin lymphoma. V lost 3 bases and J 3 bases, leaving 5 bases between the germline ends. Germline V gives CDR1 KGHSH, CDR2 LQKENI. This CDR3 has 12 residues. The J gene is TRBJ2-5, the V gene TRBV18; D is perhaps TRBD1 or TRBD2 (5 bases each). The sample was peripheral blood mononuclear cells (PBMCs). The sequence was obtained from a human donor with classical Hodgkin lymphoma. The CDR3 bases are TGTGCCAGCTCACCGGGGGAAGAGACCCAGTACTTC. Residues: CASSPGEETQYF. Variable domain in full (rest from reference TRBV18 and TRBJ2-5): NAGVMQNPRHLVRRRGQEARLRCSPMKGHSHVYWYRQLPEEGLKFMVYLQKENIIDESGMPKERFSAEFPKEGPSILRIQQVVRGDSAAYFCASSPGEETQYFGPGTRLLVL.